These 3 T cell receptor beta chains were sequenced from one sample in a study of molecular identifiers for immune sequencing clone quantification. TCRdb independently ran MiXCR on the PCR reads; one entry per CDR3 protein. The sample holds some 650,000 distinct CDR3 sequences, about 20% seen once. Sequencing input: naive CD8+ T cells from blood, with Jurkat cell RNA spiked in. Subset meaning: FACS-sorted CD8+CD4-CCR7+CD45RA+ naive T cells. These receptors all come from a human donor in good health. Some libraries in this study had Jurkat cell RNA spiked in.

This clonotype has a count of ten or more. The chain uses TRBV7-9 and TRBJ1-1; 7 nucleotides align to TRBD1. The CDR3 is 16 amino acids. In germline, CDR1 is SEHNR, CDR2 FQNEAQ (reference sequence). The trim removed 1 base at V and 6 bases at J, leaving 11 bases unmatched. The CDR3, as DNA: TGTGCCAGCAGCTTAGATGTTGAGTTAGGGGGCCCTGAAGCTTTCTTT. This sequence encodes CASSLDVELGGPEAFF. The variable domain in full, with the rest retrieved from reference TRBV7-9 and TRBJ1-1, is DTGVSQNPRHKITKRGQNVTFRCDPISEHNRLYWYRQTLGQGPEFLTYFQNEAQLEKSRLLSDRFSAERPKGSFSTLEIQRTEQGDSAMYLCASSLDVELGGPEAFFGQGTRLTVV.

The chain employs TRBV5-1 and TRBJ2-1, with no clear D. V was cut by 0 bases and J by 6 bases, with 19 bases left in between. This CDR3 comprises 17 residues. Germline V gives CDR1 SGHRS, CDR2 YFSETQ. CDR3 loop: CASSLGLGPAWRNEQFF. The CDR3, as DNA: TGCGCCAGCAGCTTGGGACTCGGCCCCGCGTGGCGCAATGAGCAGTTCTTC.

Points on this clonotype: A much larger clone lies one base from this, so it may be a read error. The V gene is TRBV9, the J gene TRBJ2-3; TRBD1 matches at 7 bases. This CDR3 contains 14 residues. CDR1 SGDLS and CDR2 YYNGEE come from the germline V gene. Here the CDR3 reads CASSSFGQADAQYF. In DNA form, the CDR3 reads TGTGCCAGCAGCTCATTCGGACAGGCAGATGCGCAGTATTTT.